Reported below is one T cell receptor beta chain. The TCR beta CDR3 regions underwent amplification using RNA transcripts as the source. First-round RT-PCR targeting the TCR CDR3 was performed with the HTBI primer set. TCRdb reprocessed the multiplex PCR reads with MiXCR, giving one entry per CDR3 protein. Among 550,000 to 700,000 distinct CDR3 sequences listed, roughly 15% were seen once. A Clinical Activity Score of at least 3, a NOSPECS grade of at least 4 and a duration under 3 months were recorded in the ophthalmopathy patients. PBMCs stemmed from approximately 10 ml fresh peripheral blood. V was clipped by 6 bases and J by 5 bases, with 13 bases between them. Germline CDR1 MNHEY, CDR2 SVGEGT. This CDR3 is built from 13 residues. The data were taken from a study of T cells in Graves' hyperthyroidism and ophthalmopathy.

J is TRBJ2-5 and V is TRBV6-2 or TRBV6-3, with D possibly TRBD2 on 5 matching bases. The sample taken for sequencing was blood. The sequence was collected from a woman between 40 and 50 years old with Graves' ophthalmopathy. The CDR3 loop is CASSGLRRETQYF. CDR3 sequence (DNA): TGTGCCAGCAGCGGACTTCGGAGGGAGACCCAGTACTTC.